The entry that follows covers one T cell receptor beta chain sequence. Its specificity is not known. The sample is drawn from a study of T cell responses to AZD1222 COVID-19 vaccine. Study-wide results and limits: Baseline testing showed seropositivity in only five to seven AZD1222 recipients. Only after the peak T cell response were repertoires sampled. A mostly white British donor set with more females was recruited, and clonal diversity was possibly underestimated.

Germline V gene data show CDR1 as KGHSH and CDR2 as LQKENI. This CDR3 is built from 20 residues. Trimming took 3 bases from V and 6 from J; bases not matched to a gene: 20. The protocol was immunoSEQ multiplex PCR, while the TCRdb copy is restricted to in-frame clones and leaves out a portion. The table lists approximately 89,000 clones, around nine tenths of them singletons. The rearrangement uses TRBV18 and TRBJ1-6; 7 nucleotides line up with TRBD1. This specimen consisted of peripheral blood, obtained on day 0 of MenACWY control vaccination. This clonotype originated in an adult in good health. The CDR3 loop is CASSPPPIQGQWIINSPLHF. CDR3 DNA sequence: TGTGCCAGCTCACCCCCGCCTATACAGGGGCAGTGGATTATTAATTCACCCCTCCACTTT.